This T cell receptor (beta chain) was identified during a study of T cells in Graves' hyperthyroidism and ophthalmopathy. General study findings and limits: Stable hyperthyroidism was told apart from ophthalmopathy by a model built on 13 V-J features.

The trim removed 4 bases at V and 5 bases at J, leaving 5 bases unmatched. Germline CDR1 reads SGHRS; CDR2 reads YFSETQ. The CDR3 length is 13 residues. This clonotype was seen repeatedly, ten times or more. Its specificity is not known. RNA transcripts gave rise to amplified TCR beta CDR3 regions. TCR CDR3 underwent first-round RT-PCR with the HTBI primer set. TCRdb re-called the multiplex PCR reads through MiXCR, storing one row per CDR3 protein. The top ten hold more than 20% of the sample, which has around 380,000 distinct CDR3 sequences, 13% seen once. These patients, aged 18 to 65, had recently diagnosed hyperthyroidism lasting under 2 months. The PBMCs had their origin in more than 9.5 ml of fresh peripheral blood.

This clonotype originated in a young man with Graves' hyperthyroidism that later progressed to Graves' ophthalmopathy. The V and J genes are TRBV5-1 and TRBJ1-1, with 7 bases lining up with TRBD1. The sample was blood. The CDR3 bases are TGCGCCAGCAGCGTACAGGGGCGGACTGAAGCTTTCTTT. Residues: CASSVQGRTEAFF.